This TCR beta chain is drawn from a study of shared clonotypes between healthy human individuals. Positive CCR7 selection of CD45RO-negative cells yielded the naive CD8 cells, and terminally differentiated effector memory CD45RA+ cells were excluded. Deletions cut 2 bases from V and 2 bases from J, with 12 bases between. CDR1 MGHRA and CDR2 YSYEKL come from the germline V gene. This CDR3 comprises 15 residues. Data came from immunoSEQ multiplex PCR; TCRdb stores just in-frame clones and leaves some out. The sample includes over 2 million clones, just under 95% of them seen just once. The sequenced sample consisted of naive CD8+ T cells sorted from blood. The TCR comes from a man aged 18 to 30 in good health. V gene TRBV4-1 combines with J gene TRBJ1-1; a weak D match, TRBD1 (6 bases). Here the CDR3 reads CASSQRGGGNTEAFF. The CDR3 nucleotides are TGCGCCAGCAGCCAAAGGGGCGGGGGCAACACTGAAGCTTTCTTT.